Below are 16 T cell receptor beta chains sequenced from a single sample in a study of blood T cells in healthy people across ages. Through a sample-barcoded 5' primer and a J-beta primer mix, a second PCR was run for roughly 6 to 11 cycles. TCRdb re-called the 5' RACE reads through MiXCR, storing one row per CDR3 protein. In the table there are about 1,500,000 distinct CDR3 sequences, over 25% of which are singletons. Sample: blood. Every receptor here comes from a woman younger than 45 in good health.

This clonotype has just a few counts. The rearrangement uses TRBV28 and TRBJ2-1; 7 nucleotides line up with TRBD2. This CDR3 spans 12 amino acids. Germline-derived CDR1 and CDR2 are MDHEN and SYDVKM. V was clipped by 4 bases and J by 10 bases; unmatched bases: 4. Here the CDR3 DNA reads TGTGCCAGCAGTTCCGAGCGGGGAGAGCAGTTCTTC. This encodes CASSSERGEQFF.

This clonotype was observed at least ten times. This chain links TRBV12-3 or TRBV12-4 with TRBJ2-1, with TRBD2 identical over 8 bases. There are 15 residues in the CDR3. Trimming at V came to 3 bases and at J to 9 bases, leaving 10 bases not matched to a gene. DNA for the CDR3: TGTGCCAGCAGTTTTATCGGGGGGGCGACTGCTGAGCAGTTCTTC. Its protein product is CASSFIGGATAEQFF.

About this clonotype: This may arise from a read error, as a much more abundant clone is one base away. The chain links TRBV29-1 to TRBJ2-6; TRBD1 is a possible D gene (5 bases). The CDR3 totals 13 residues. In germline, CDR1 is SQVTM, CDR2 ANQGSEA. CDR3 amino acids: CSGRSSGANVRTF. The CDR3 nucleotides read TGCAGCGGCAGGAGCTCTGGGGCCAACGTCCGGACTTTC.

This clonotype was counted only a few times. The chain combines TRBV6-1 with TRBJ1-2; D remains unclear. Between the trimmed V and J ends, which lost 4 bases and 2 bases, there was a span of 5 bases. In germline, CDR1 is MNHNS, CDR2 SASEGT. The CDR3 runs to 12 residues. The CDR3 is CASSGWNYGYTF. The CDR3 nucleotides read TGTGCCAGCAGTGGATGGAACTATGGCTACACCTTC.

Remarks on this clonotype: Since a much larger clone is just one base distant, this may be a read error. The rearrangement joins TRBV24-1 to TRBJ2-3, with D perhaps assigned TRBD1 or TRBD2 (5 bases each). Trimming took off 5 bases at V and 4 bases at J, with 12 bases between the two ends. The germline V gene encodes CDR1 KGHDR and CDR2 SFDVKD. This CDR3 is 14 amino acids long. The CDR3 coding sequence is TGTGCCACCAGTGGAGGGGTCCTCGCAGATACGCAGTATTTT. It codes for CATSGGVLADTQYF.

The rearrangement uses TRBV20-1 and TRBJ1-1; tentatively, D is TRBD1 (5 bases). The CDR3 contains 14 residues. Germline lookup yields CDR1 DFQATT and CDR2 SNEGSKA (reference sequence). CDR3 protein: CSLHRPGRGSEAFF. The DNA of the CDR3 is TGCAGCTTGCATAGGCCGGGGCGAGGCTCTGAAGCTTTCTTT.

The J gene is TRBJ2-1, the V gene TRBV5-5; 9 nucleotides line up with TRBD2. Trimming at V came to 6 bases and at J to 0 bases, leaving 19 bases not matched to a gene. This CDR3 has 20 amino acids. The germline V gene encodes CDR1 SGHKS and CDR2 YYEKEE (reference sequence). CDR3 nucleotide sequence: TGTGCCAGCACTCCCCGGGGGCTAGCGGGAACGTTTAGCTCCTACAATGAGCAGTTCTTC. It yields the protein CASTPRGLAGTFSSYNEQFF.

V is TRBV6-1 and J is TRBJ2-1; 8 bases fit TRBD2. Germline lookup yields CDR1 MNHNS and CDR2 SASEGT. The trim removed 8 bases at V and 7 bases at J, leaving 10 bases unmatched. The CDR3 has 14 residues. CDR3 region: CASAVERESNEQFF. Here the CDR3 DNA reads TGTGCCAGCGCCGTGGAGCGGGAGAGTAATGAGCAGTTCTTC.

There are a few counts of this clonotype. This sequence joins TRBV5-6 and TRBJ2-3; TRBD1 might be the D (5 bases). CDR3 length equals 16 residues. The V gene's germline CDR1 is SGHDT and CDR2 YYEEEE. With 1 base removed from V and 2 bases from J, the gap between germline ends came to 14 bases. CDR3 loop: CASSLNTGTNTDTQYF. The CDR3 DNA sequence: TGTGCCAGCAGCTTGAATACAGGAACCAACACAGATACGCAGTATTTT.

The chain combines TRBV12-3 or TRBV12-4 with TRBJ2-3; no firm D call. The V end was cut by 6 bases, the J end by 4 bases, with 8 bases between. The CDR3 totals 12 residues. The CDR3 protein is CASRVRSDTQYF. CDR3 bases: TGTGCCAGCAGGGTTAGGTCAGATACGCAGTATTTT.

This rearrangement joins TRBV29-1 to TRBJ2-3, with a possible D match to TRBD2 (7 bases). This CDR3 spans 16 amino acids. Trimming pared 4 bases from V and 0 bases from J, leaving 17 bases between. The germline gives CDR1 SQVTM, CDR2 ANQGSEA. The CDR3 region is CSVGGGPGRSTDTQYF. In nucleotides, the CDR3 is TGCAGCGTTGGCGGGGGCCCGGGGCGCAGCACAGATACGCAGTATTTT.

The chain couples TRBV5-1 to TRBJ1-6; D remains ambiguous. Between the trimmed V and J ends, which lost 0 bases and 0 bases, there was a span of 10 bases. Per the germline V gene, CDR1 is SGHRS and CDR2 is YFSETQ. The CDR3 contains 17 residues. The CDR3 here is CASSLGRVVSYNSPLHF. DNA for the CDR3: TGCGCCAGCAGCTTGGGAAGGGTGGTCTCCTATAATTCACCCCTCCACTTT.

This clonotype was observed many times. J is TRBJ2-7 and V is TRBV11-2; 9 bases agree with TRBD2. The germline V gene has CDR1 SGHAT and CDR2 FQNNGV. Trimming at V came to 4 bases and at J to 2 bases, leaving 12 bases not matched to a gene. This CDR3 comprises 17 residues. The CDR3: CASSSTPLGGGAYEQYF. In nucleotides, the CDR3 is TGTGCCAGCAGCTCCACTCCCTTGGGCGGGGGGGCCTACGAGCAGTACTTC.

This clonotype has a count of ten or more. The chain employs TRBV10-2 and TRBJ2-1, with TRBD1 as a possible D gene (7 bases). V lost 6 bases and J 4 bases, leaving 19 bases between the germline ends. This CDR3 is built from 16 residues. Germline loops: CDR1 WSHSY, CDR2 SAAADI. DNA for the CDR3: TGCGCCAGCAGCGGAGGGTGGGGACAGCCTTACAATGAGCAGTTCTTC. Translating gives CASSGGWGQPYNEQFF.

This clonotype showed up many times. This chain connects TRBV7-9 to TRBJ2-1, with D possibly matching TRBD2 (5 bases). Per germline, CDR1 SEHNR and CDR2 FQNEAQ (reference sequence). Trimming stripped 1 base from V and 9 bases from J, with 10 bases between. The CDR3 has 13 amino acids. The CDR3 coding sequence is TGTGCCAGCAGCTTAGGGACTTACCGTGAGCAGTTCTTC. Amino acids: CASSLGTYREQFF.

As regards this clonotype: A much larger clone lies a single base off, so this may be a read error. The chain uses TRBV20-1 and TRBJ2-5, with 11 bases matching TRBD2. CDR1 DFQATT and CDR2 SNEGSKA come from the germline V gene (reference sequence). This CDR3 comprises 14 residues. CDR3 nucleotide sequence: TGCGGTGCTAGAGAACTAGCGGGGGTTGAGACCCAGTACTTC. Translating it yields CGARELAGVETQYF.